The 7 T cell receptor beta chains given below trace back to one sample, sequenced in a study of T cells after yellow fever vaccination. TCRdb reprocessed the 5' RACE reads via MiXCR and lists one record per CDR3 protein. The sample lists some 420,000 distinct CDR3 sequences, around 19% occurring once. The sequences come from PBMCs, collected before the yellow fever booster vaccination. These receptors all stem from a young man who received the YFV17D yellow fever vaccine.

This clonotype was counted a few times. The rearrangement joins TRBV5-1 to TRBJ1-2; 10 bases align to TRBD1. Germline values: CDR1 SGHRS, CDR2 YFSETQ. The V and J ends lost 4 bases and 8 bases, in that order; junction bases with no gene match: 11. The CDR3 sequence is 15 residues long. This CDR3 is CASSIPGTGERGYTF. The CDR3 DNA is TGCGCCAGCAGCATCCCCGGGACAGGGGAACGCGGCTACACCTTC.

The V call is TRBV4-1, the J call TRBJ1-5; D is perhaps TRBD1 (6 bases). The CDR3 has 16 residues. The V gene lost 4 bases and the J gene lost 6 bases, with 19 bases spanning the gap. CDR1 and CDR2 from the germline V gene are MGHRA and YSYEKL. CDR3 coding DNA: TGCGCCAGCAGCCCCTGGGCGGGGCAGGGGAGTCAGCCCCAGCATTTT. Translated: CASSPWAGQGSQPQHF.

The chain uses TRBV12-3 or TRBV12-4 and TRBJ1-2, with D perhaps matching TRBD1 (5 bases). The CDR3 is 15 amino acids. V was clipped by 7 bases and J by 4 bases, with 19 bases between them. The CDR3, as DNA: TGTGCCAGCACCTCTAACAGTGGGGCGGTCTATGGCTACACCTTC. Protein: CASTSNSGAVYGYTF.

This clonotype was found a few times. The rearrangement joins TRBV7-6 to TRBJ2-1, with 7 bases identical to TRBD2. Trimming took 8 bases from V and 8 from J; bases not matched to a gene: 12. The CDR3 contains 14 residues. Germline V gene sequence: CDR1 SGHVS, CDR2 FNYEAQ. CDR3 in DNA: TGTGCCAGCGGTTTAGCGGGCGACGGGGATGAGCAGTTCTTC. The encoded protein is CASGLAGDGDEQFF.

The genes are TRBV7-3 and TRBJ2-1, with D unresolved. The CDR3 is 14 amino acids. Trimming took off 3 bases at V and 5 bases at J, with 11 bases between the two ends. Looked up from germline, CDR1 is SGHTA and CDR2 is FQGTGA. This chain's CDR3 is CASSLSDAHNEQFF. The CDR3 region has the DNA TGTGCCAGCAGCTTGTCGGACGCTCACAATGAGCAGTTCTTC.

The J gene is TRBJ1-1, the V gene TRBV27; TRBD1 matches 7 bases. CDR3 length equals 15 residues. The germline CDR1 and CDR2 sequences are MNHEY and SMNVEV (reference sequence). V was pared by 3 bases and J by 5 bases, with 9 bases of the junction left unmatched. The CDR3 sequence is CASSFHAGGETEAFF. In nucleotides, the CDR3 is TGTGCCAGCAGTTTTCACGCAGGGGGAGAGACTGAAGCTTTCTTT.

This clonotype was seen only a few times. The chain is built from TRBV7-3 and TRBJ2-3; D not certain. Trimming cost V 4 bases and J 6 bases, with 11 bases left between them. The CDR3 contains 13 residues. Germline lookup yields CDR1 SGHTA and CDR2 FQGTGA. The CDR3 region is CASSSAPSDTQYF. The DNA for the CDR3 is TGTGCCAGCAGCTCCGCCCCATCCGATACGCAGTATTTT.